These T cell receptor beta chains were read from a single sample in a study of identical twins. TCRdb reprocessed the 5' RACE reads via MiXCR and lists one record per CDR3 protein. Of around 1.7 million distinct CDR3 sequences listed, around 33% were seen once; the top ten hold about 0.27%. The sample taken for sequencing was cord blood. These receptors originate from a newborn girl in good health. Each CDR3 is given with its conserved first and last residue. The D gene is left open where the match is weak. Expanded clones get a size class; other rows say once, few or many, or leave the size out.

v_gene	abundance	j_gene	d_gene	CDR3aa	CDR3nt
TRBV28	few	TRBJ2-7	TRBD1	CASRHDRGYEQYF	TGTGCCAGCAGGCACGACAGGGGCTACGAGCAGTACTTC
TRBV5-4	-	TRBJ2-3	TRBD2	CASSLGSGSATDTQYF	TGTGCCAGCAGCTTGGGTAGCGGGAGCGCCACAGATACGCAGTATTTT
TRBV3-1	-	TRBJ2-2	-	CASSRSSGELFF	TGTGCCAGCAGCCGGTCGTCCGGGGAGCTGTTTTTT
TRBV5-1	few	TRBJ2-7	-	CASSLALPPYEQYF	TGCGCCAGCAGCTTGGCGCTGCCTCCCTACGAGCAGTACTTC
TRBV6-5	-	TRBJ1-2	-	CASSHYREHYGYTF	TGTGCCAGCAGTCACTACCGGGAACACTATGGCTACACCTTC
TRBV20-1	few	TRBJ2-7	TRBD2	CSASGVSGKVVNEQYF	TGCAGTGCTAGCGGTGTAAGCGGGAAGGTAGTCAACGAGCAGTACTTC
TRBV12-3/TRBV12-4	-	TRBJ2-3	TRBD2	CASSWEGLRTDTQYF	TGTGCCAGCAGTTGGGAGGGGCTGAGAACAGATACGCAGTATTTT
TRBV6-1	-	TRBJ2-1	-	CAAREQLNEQFF	TGTGCCGCACGGGAACAGTTGAATGAGCAGTTCTTC
TRBV27	few	TRBJ2-5	TRBD2	CASSLSRLAPYQETQYF	TGTGCCAGCAGTTTGTCCCGACTAGCGCCGTACCAAGAGACCCAGTACTTC
TRBV5-6	few	TRBJ2-3	-	CASSVVGLLTDTQYF	TGTGCCAGCAGTGTCGTCGGGCTTCTCACAGATACGCAGTATTTT
TRBV20-1	-	TRBJ2-5	-	CSARLRASSRETQYF	TGCAGTGCTAGACTTCGGGCTAGTAGTAGGGAGACCCAGTACTTC
TRBV11-2	-	TRBJ1-5	-	CASSEDGPNQPQHF	TGTGCCAGCAGCGAAGACGGACCCAATCAGCCCCAGCATTTT
TRBV2	-	TRBJ2-4	TRBD1	CASRGDRVDIQYF	TGTGCCAGCAGGGGGGACAGGGTGGACATTCAGTACTTC
TRBV12-3/TRBV12-4	few	TRBJ2-1	TRBD2	CASSGLVLYNEQFF	TGTGCCAGCAGTGGACTAGTTCTCTACAATGAGCAGTTCTTC
TRBV6-5	-	TRBJ2-2	TRBD2	CASRGSSGHTGELFF	TGTGCCAGCAGGGGGTCTAGCGGCCACACCGGGGAGCTGTTTTTT
TRBV2	-	TRBJ1-2	-	CASSGRPIGNEQFFGTGNGYTF	-
TRBV5-5	-	TRBJ2-3	-	CASQGVTGTDTQYF	TGTGCCAGCCAAGGCGTCACGGGCACAGATACGCAGTATTTT
TRBV2	-	TRBJ2-7	-	CASSGLSNEQYF	TGTGCCAGCAGTGGTCTTTCGAACGAGCAGTACTTC
TRBV5-1	few	TRBJ2-7	-	CASSFSANYSYEQYF	TGCGCCAGCAGCTTCTCCGCGAATTACTCCTACGAGCAGTACTTC
TRBV10-3	-	TRBJ1-1	TRBD1	CAISSTGDTEAFF	TGTGCCATCAGCTCGACAGGGGACACTGAAGCTTTCTTT
TRBV10-3	-	TRBJ2-7	-	CAIRGTGSEQYF	TGTGCCATCAGGGGAACAGGGAGCGAGCAGTACTTC
TRBV4-1	-	TRBJ2-2	TRBD1	CASSQVTGDTGELFF	TGCGCCAGCAGCCAAGTTACAGGGGACACCGGGGAGCTGTTTTTT
TRBV7-2	-	TRBJ2-7	TRBD2	CASSWTSGRFNEQYF	TGTGCCAGCAGCTGGACTAGCGGGAGGTTTAATGAGCAGTACTTC
TRBV5-1	-	TRBJ1-1	-	CASSSGQKNTEAFF	TGCGCCAGCAGCTCGGGACAAAAGAACACTGAAGCTTTCTTT
TRBV12-3/TRBV12-4	-	TRBJ2-7	TRBD2	CASRGTSANEQYF	TGTGCCAGCAGAGGGACTAGCGCCAATGAGCAGTACTTC
TRBV2	few	TRBJ2-7	-	CASSESASATYEQYF	TGTGCCAGCAGTGAATCGGCTAGCGCAACCTACGAGCAGTACTTC
TRBV5-1	-	TRBJ2-7	TRBD1	CASSTPPGQGLGNEQYF	TGCGCCAGCAGTACCCCACCGGGACAGGGATTAGGCAATGAGCAGTACTTC
TRBV25-1	once	TRBJ2-3	TRBD2	CASSLSPSGGADTQYF	TGTGCCAGCAGCCTAAGCCCTAGCGGAGGGGCAGATACGCAGTATTTT
TRBV28	-	TRBJ1-5	TRBD1	CATAAPDRGQPQHF	TGTGCCACCGCCGCCCCAGACAGGGGTCAGCCCCAGCATTTT
TRBV25-1	few	TRBJ1-4	TRBD1	CASSELGQGGHEKLFF	TGTGCCAGCAGTGAACTCGGACAGGGTGGACATGAAAAACTGTTTTTT
TRBV7-8	-	TRBJ1-3	-	CACSFRNTIYF	TGTGCCTGCAGCTTCCGAAACACCATATATTTT
TRBV9	-	TRBJ2-7	TRBD1	CASSGTGMAYEQYF	TGTGCCAGCAGCGGGACAGGGATGGCCTACGAGCAGTACTTC
TRBV20-1	few	TRBJ2-3	-	CSARGSIADTQYF	TGCAGTGCTAGAGGTAGTATTGCAGATACGCAGTATTTT
TRBV20-1	-	TRBJ2-5	TRBD2	CSAPGLDLETQYF	TGCAGCGCTCCGGGACTAGATTTAGAGACCCAGTACTTC
TRBV20-1	-	TRBJ1-3	TRBD1	CSARARGQGEGNTIYF	TGCAGTGCTAGAGCTAGGGGACAGGGGGAAGGAAACACCATATATTTT
TRBV11-2	few	TRBJ1-2	TRBD1	CASSPSLGTGGYTF	TGTGCCAGCAGCCCTAGCCTCGGGACAGGGGGCTACACCTTC
TRBV5-1	-	TRBJ2-7	TRBD2	CASSLASGSALDEQYF	TGCGCCAGCAGCTTGGCTAGCGGGAGCGCCCTGGACGAGCAGTACTTC
TRBV4-2	few	TRBJ1-4	-	CASSQDPWGERNEKLFF	TGTGCCAGCAGCCAAGATCCGTGGGGCGAACGGAATGAAAAACTGTTTTTT
TRBV11-1	-	TRBJ1-4	-	CASSFGSVNEKLFF	TGTGCCAGCAGCTTCGGCAGCGTTAATGAAAAACTGTTTTTT
TRBV20-1	-	TRBJ1-1	-	CSAVRQNTEAFF	TGCAGTGCAGTACGGCAGAACACTGAAGCTTTCTTT
TRBV28	-	TRBJ2-7	TRBD1	CASSLSGQGSYNEQYF	TGTGCCAGCAGTTTATCTGGACAGGGGTCCTACAATGAGCAGTACTTC
TRBV5-8	-	TRBJ1-5	-	CASSSSEGVRQPQHF	TGTGCCAGCAGCTCGTCAGAGGGAGTACGTCAGCCCCAGCATTTT
TRBV7-2	-	TRBJ2-3	TRBD2	CASSLAARGGTDTQYF	TGTGCCAGCAGCTTAGCGGCGCGGGGGGGCACAGATACGCAGTATTTT
TRBV18	once	TRBJ2-1	-	CASSPTYRSYNEQFF	TGTGCCAGCTCACCGACGTACCGCTCCTACAATGAGCAGTTCTTC
TRBV19	once	TRBJ2-1	-	CASSGGQGSHNEQFF	TGTGCCAGTAGTGGAGGCCAGGGGTCCCACAATGAGCAGTTCTTC
TRBV5-1	-	TRBJ2-1	TRBD1	CASSSARTGGGNEQFF	TGCGCCAGCAGCTCGGCCAGGACAGGGGGAGGCAATGAGCAGTTCTTC
TRBV6-5	-	TRBJ2-7	TRBD2	CASRQGLAGPYEQYF	TGTGCCAGCAGGCAGGGACTAGCGGGGCCCTACGAGCAGTACTTC
TRBV5-1	-	TRBJ1-1	-	CASSSSNPGRMNTEAFF	TGCGCCAGCAGCTCAAGTAACCCGGGACGGATGAACACTGAAGCTTTCTTT
TRBV7-9	-	TRBJ1-4	TRBD1	CASSFPTGEPNEKLFF	TGTGCCAGCAGCTTCCCGACAGGGGAGCCTAATGAAAAACTGTTTTTT
TRBV12-3/TRBV12-4	many	TRBJ1-2	TRBD1	CASSPGQGIYGYTF	TGTGCCAGCAGTCCCGGACAGGGGATTTATGGCTACACCTTC
TRBV11-3	-	TRBJ2-3	-	CASSLGGDTSTDTQYF	TGTGCCAGCAGCTTAGGAGGCGACACTAGCACAGATACGCAGTATTTT
TRBV9	-	TRBJ2-7	TRBD2	CASSGGTSGIEQYF	TGTGCCAGCAGCGGCGGGACTAGCGGGATAGAGCAGTACTTC